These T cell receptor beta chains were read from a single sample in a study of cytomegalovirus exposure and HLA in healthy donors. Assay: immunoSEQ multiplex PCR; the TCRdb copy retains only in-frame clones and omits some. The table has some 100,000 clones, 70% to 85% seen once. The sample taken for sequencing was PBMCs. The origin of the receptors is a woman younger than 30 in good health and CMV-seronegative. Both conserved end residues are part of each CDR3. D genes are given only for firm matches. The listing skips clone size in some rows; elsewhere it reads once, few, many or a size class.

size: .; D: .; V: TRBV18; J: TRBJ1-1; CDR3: CASSPQGMNTEAFF; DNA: TGTGCCAGCTCACCGCAGGGGATGAACACTGAAGCTTTCTTT
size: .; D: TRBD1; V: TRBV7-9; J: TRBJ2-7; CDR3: CSSSMWTGEEQYF; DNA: TGTTCCAGCAGCATGTGGACAGGGGAGGAGCAGTACTTC
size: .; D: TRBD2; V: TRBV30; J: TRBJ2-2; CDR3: CAWSSGTSGGELFF; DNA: TGTGCCTGGAGTTCCGGGACTAGCGGCGGGGAGCTGTTTTTT
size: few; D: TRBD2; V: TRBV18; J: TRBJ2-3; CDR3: CASSPIAGGTDTQYF; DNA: TGTGCCAGCTCACCAATAGCGGGAGGTACAGATACGCAGTATTTT
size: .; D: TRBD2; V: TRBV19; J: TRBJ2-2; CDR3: CASSTRLAENTGELFF; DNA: TGTGCCAGTAGTACCCGACTAGCGGAGAACACCGGGGAGCTGTTTTTT
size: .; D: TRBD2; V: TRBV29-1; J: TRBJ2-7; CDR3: CSVVSRGGTYEQYF; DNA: TGCAGCGTTGTTTCTCGCGGGGGAACCTACGAGCAGTACTTC
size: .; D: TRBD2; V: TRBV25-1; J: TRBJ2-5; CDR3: CASSALISGDQYF; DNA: TGTGCCAGCAGTGCCCTGATTAGCGGGGATCAGTACTTC
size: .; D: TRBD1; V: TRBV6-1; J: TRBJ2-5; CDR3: CASSAGTGGFSWETQYF; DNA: TGTGCCAGCAGTGCCGGGACAGGGGGCTTTTCTTGGGAGACCCAGTACTTC
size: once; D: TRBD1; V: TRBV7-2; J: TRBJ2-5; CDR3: CASTLGVQGAWETQYF; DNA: TGTGCCAGCACCTTAGGGGTTCAGGGGGCCTGGGAGACCCAGTACTTC
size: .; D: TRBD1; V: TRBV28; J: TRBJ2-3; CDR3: CASSLYGQGLYF; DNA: TGTGCCAGCAGTTTATATGGACAGGGGTTGTATTTT
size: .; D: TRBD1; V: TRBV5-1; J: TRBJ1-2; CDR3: CASSFGTDYGYTF; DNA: TGCGCCAGCAGCTTCGGGACAGACTATGGCTACACCTTC
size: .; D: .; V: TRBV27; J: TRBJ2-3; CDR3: CASSFSGDTQYF; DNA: TGTGCCAGCAGTTTTAGTGGAGATACGCAGTATTTT
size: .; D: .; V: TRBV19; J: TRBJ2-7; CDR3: CASSPTSYTTSYEQYF; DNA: TGTGCCAGTAGTCCTACTAGCTACACCACTTCCTACGAGCAGTACTTC
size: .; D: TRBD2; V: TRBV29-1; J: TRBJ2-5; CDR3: CSVWTSGRGTQYF; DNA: TGCAGCGTTTGGACTAGCGGGAGGGGGACCCAGTACTTC
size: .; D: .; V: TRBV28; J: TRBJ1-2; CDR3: CASKARQGTNYGYTF; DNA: TGTGCCAGCAAGGCGCGGCAGGGAACTAACTATGGCTACACCTTC
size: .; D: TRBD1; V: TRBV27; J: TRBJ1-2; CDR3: CASSSWTGDGYTF; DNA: TGTGCCAGCAGTTCGTGGACAGGGGATGGCTACACCTTC
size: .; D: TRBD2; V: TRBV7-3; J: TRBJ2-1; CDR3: CASSLRLAGEQFF; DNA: TGTGCCAGCAGCTTAAGACTAGCTGGGGAGCAGTTCTTC
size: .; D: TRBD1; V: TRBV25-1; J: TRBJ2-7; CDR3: CASSPGQGVYEQYF; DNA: TGTGCCAGCAGTCCAGGACAGGGGGTCTACGAGCAGTACTTC
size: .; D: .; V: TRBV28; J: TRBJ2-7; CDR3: CATAGYYEQYF; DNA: TGTGCCACCGCGGGGTACTACGAGCAGTACTTC
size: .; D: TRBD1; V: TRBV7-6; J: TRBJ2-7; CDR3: CASSLEDRGFPYEQYF; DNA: TGTGCCAGCAGCTTGGAGGACAGGGGGTTTCCCTACGAGCAGTACTTC
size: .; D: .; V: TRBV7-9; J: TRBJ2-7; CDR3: CSSSLATATYEQYF; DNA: TGTTCCAGCAGCTTAGCGACAGCTACCTACGAGCAGTACTTC
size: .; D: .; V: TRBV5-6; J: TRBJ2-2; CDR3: CASSLAGSWAGELFF; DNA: TGTGCCAGCAGCTTGGCAGGGTCGTGGGCCGGGGAGCTGTTTTTT
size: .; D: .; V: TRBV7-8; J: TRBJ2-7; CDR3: CASRNGTLPGDEQYF; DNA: TGTGCCAGCAGAAACGGGACATTACCAGGGGACGAGCAGTACTTC
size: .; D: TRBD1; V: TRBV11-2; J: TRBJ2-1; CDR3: CASHLDRGSEQFF; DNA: TGTGCCAGCCACCTCGACAGGGGCAGTGAGCAGTTCTTC
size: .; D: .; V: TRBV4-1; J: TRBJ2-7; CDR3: CARALPPPDPGTYEQYF; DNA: TGCGCCAGGGCTCTACCCCCCCCGGACCCGGGGACCTACGAGCAGTACTTC
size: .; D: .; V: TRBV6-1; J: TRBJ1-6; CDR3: CASSEGREEAPLHF; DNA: TGTGCCAGCAGTGAAGGTCGTGAGGAGGCACCCCTCCACTTT
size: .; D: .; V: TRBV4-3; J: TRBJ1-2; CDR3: CASSQVLGGEYGYTF; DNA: TGCGCCAGCAGCCAAGTTCTAGGGGGGGAGTATGGCTACACCTTC
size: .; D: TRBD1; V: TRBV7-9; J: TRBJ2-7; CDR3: CASSADRDGREQYF; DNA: TGTGCCAGCAGCGCGGACAGGGATGGTCGCGAGCAGTACTTC
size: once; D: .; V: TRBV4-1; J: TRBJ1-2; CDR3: CASSQSTGFVYGYTF; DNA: TGCGCCAGCAGCCAATCAACAGGGTTCGTATATGGCTACACCTTC
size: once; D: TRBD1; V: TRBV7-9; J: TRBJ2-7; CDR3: CASSWGQGGEQYF; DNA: TGTGCCAGCAGCTGGGGACAGGGGGGCGAGCAGTACTTC
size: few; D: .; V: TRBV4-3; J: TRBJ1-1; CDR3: CASSQERKPNTEAFF; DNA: TGCGCCAGCAGCCAAGAGCGGAAGCCAAACACTGAAGCTTTCTTT
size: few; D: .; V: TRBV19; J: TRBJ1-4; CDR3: CASSTPGSGEKLFF; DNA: TGTGCCAGTAGTACCCCGGGATCGGGGGAAAAACTGTTTTTT
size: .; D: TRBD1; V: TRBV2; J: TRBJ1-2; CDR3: CASRGQGYGYTF; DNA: TGTGCCAGCAGGGGACAGGGCTATGGCTACACCTTC
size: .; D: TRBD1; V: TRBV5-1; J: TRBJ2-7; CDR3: CASSLDRGYEQYF; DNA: TGCGCCAGCAGCTTGGACAGGGGGTACGAGCAGTACTTC
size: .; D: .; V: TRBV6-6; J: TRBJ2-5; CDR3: CASSYAGQKETQYF; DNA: TGTGCCAGCAGTTATGCGGGACAGAAAGAGACCCAGTACTTC
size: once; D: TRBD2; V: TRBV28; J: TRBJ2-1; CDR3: CASSFPGGGDYEQFF; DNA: TGTGCCAGCAGTTTCCCCGGGGGGGGTGACTATGAGCAGTTCTTC
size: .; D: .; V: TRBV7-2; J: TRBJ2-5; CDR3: CASSRGKQETQYF; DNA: TGTGCCAGCAGCCGGGGGAAACAAGAGACCCAGTACTTC
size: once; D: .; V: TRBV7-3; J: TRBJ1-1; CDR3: CASSLEPGAPRRNTEAFF; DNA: TGTGCCAGCAGCTTAGAGCCAGGGGCACCAAGGAGGAACACTGAAGCTTTCTTT
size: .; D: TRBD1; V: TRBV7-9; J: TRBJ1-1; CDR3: CASSPIGQGMNTEAFF; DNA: TGTGCCAGCAGCCCCATAGGACAGGGGATGAACACTGAAGCTTTCTTT
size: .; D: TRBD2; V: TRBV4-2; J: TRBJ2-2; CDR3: CASSPGLASGELFF; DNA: TGTGCCAGCAGCCCGGGACTAGCGTCCGGGGAGCTGTTTTTT
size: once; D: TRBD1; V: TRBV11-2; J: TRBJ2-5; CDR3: CASSSTGLGVTQYF; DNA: TGTGCCAGCAGCTCGACAGGGCTGGGGGTGACCCAGTACTTC
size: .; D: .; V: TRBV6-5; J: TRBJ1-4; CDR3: CASSYSRPGSELFF; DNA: TGTGCCAGCAGTTACTCTCGACCGGGGTCGGAACTGTTTTTT
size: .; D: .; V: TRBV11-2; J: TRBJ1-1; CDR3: CASSLDSVANTEAFF; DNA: TGTGCCAGCAGCTTAGATTCGGTAGCGAACACTGAAGCTTTCTTT
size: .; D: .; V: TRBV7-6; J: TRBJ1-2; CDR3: CASSLEVQGFYGYTF; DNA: TGTGCCAGCAGCTTAGAGGTACAGGGCTTCTATGGCTACACCTTC
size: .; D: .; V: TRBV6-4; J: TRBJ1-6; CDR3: CASRERQVNSPLHF; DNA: TGTGCCAGCCGCGAACGGCAGGTCAATTCACCCCTCCACTTT
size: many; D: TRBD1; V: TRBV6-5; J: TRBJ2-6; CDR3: CASRKGGTGANVLTF; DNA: TGTGCCAGTCGTAAAGGGGGCACTGGGGCCAACGTCCTGACTTTC
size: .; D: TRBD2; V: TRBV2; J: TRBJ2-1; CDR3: CASSEGGLASSYNEQFF; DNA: TGTGCCAGCAGTGAAGGGGGACTAGCGAGCTCCTACAATGAGCAGTTCTTC
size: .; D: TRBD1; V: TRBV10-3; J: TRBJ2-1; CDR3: CAIGDWDRGRGLEQFF; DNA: TGTGCCATCGGTGATTGGGACAGGGGGCGGGGTCTTGAGCAGTTCTTC
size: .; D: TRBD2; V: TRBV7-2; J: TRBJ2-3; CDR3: CASSLASGGGTDTQYF; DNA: TGTGCCAGCAGCTTAGCTAGCGGGGGGGGCACAGATACGCAGTATTTT
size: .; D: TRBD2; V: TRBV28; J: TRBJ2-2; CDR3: CASRVGREFNTGELFF; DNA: TGTGCCAGCAGGGTGGGGCGGGAGTTCAACACCGGGGAGCTGTTTTTT